One and the same sample provided the 9 T cell receptor beta chains below, sequenced in a study of cytomegalovirus exposure and HLA in healthy donors. PCR employed 60 Vbeta and 13 Jbeta primers. Data came from immunoSEQ multiplex PCR; TCRdb stores just in-frame clones and leaves some out. The data contain under 150,000 clones, about three quarters of them singletons. Sample: PBMCs. The receptors were gathered from a woman aged 55-70 years in good health and CMV-seropositive.

V and J are TRBV2 and TRBJ2-1; 8 bases align to TRBD2. V gave up 7 bases and J gave up 0 bases; unmatched junction bases: 5. The CDR3 has 15 amino acids. The germline V gene has CDR1 SNHLY and CDR2 FYNNEI. The CDR3 loop is CASNSGGLSYNEQFF. Written as DNA, the CDR3 is TGTGCCAGCAACAGCGGGGGTCTCTCCTACAATGAGCAGTTCTTC. The variable domain in full, with the rest retrieved from reference TRBV2 and TRBJ2-1, is EPEVTQTPSHQVTQMGQEVILRCVPISNHLYFYWYRQILGQKVEFLVSFYNNEISEKSEIFDDQFSVERPDGSNFTLKIRSTKLEDSAMYFCASNSGGLSYNEQFFGPGTRLTVL.

The chain links TRBV5-1 to TRBJ2-7, with D tentatively TRBD1 (5 bases). Germline assignment: CDR1 SGHRS and CDR2 YFSETQ. The CDR3 consists of 14 residues. V lost 0 bases to trimming and J lost 2 bases, with 9 bases between them. CDR3 in amino acids: CASSLGRQTYEQYF. Written as DNA, the CDR3 is TGCGCCAGCAGCTTGGGCCGACAGACCTACGAGCAGTACTTC.

This rearrangement joins TRBV14 to TRBJ1-1; 8 nucleotides line up with TRBD1. V dropped 4 bases and J dropped 1; count of bases not matched to a gene: 5. Germline CDR1 reads SGHDN; CDR2 reads FVKESK. The CDR3 is 15 amino acids. The CDR3 protein is CASSLRQGANTEAFF. The DNA of the CDR3 is TGTGCCAGCAGCCTCCGGCAGGGGGCGAACACTGAAGCTTTCTTT.

This clone appeared a few times. This chain joins TRBV13 and TRBJ2-7, with TRBD2 matching over 12 bases. The CDR3 contains 19 residues. CDR1 is PRHDT and CDR2 is FYEKMQ in the germline V gene (reference sequence). V lost 6 bases to trimming and J lost 2 bases; unmatched junction nucleotides: 17. In DNA form, the CDR3 reads TGTGCCAGCAGTCCCCCCCTCCCCCAGCTAGCGGGGGGGACCTACGAGCAGTACTTC. Amino acid sequence: CASSPPLPQLAGGTYEQYF.

V is TRBV7-9 and J is TRBJ1-2; D unresolved. CDR1 is SEHNR, CDR2 FQNEAQ, per germline (reference sequence). V was trimmed by 5 bases and J by 5 bases, leaving 15 bases between them. The CDR3 is 14 residues long. This CDR3 reads CASSPDLVNYGYTF. Written as DNA, the CDR3 is TGTGCCAGCAGCCCAGACTTGGTAAATTATGGCTACACCTTC.

This chain joins TRBV11-3 and TRBJ2-1, with D perhaps TRBD1 (6 bases). V was shortened by 5 bases and J by 5 bases, with 10 bases between the two germline ends. Germline CDR1 reads SGHNT; CDR2 reads YENEEA. The CDR3 has 13 amino acids. The CDR3 coding sequence is TGTGCCAGCAGCCCGAGACAGGACAATGAGCAGTTCTTC. This translates into CASSPRQDNEQFF.

This clone was recorded a few times. The chain is built from TRBV9 and TRBJ1-2, with D possibly matching TRBD1 (5 bases). This CDR3 is 14 amino acids long. CDR1 and CDR2 (germline): SGDLS, YYNGEE. Trimming took off 0 bases at V and 4 bases at J, with 10 bases between the two ends. The CDR3 DNA is TGTGCCAGCAGCGTAGGAGCAGGGCTCTATGGCTACACCTTC. Its protein product is CASSVGAGLYGYTF.

The rearrangement joins TRBV6-1 to TRBJ2-1; tentatively, D is TRBD2 (5 bases). The CDR3 totals 13 residues. V was cut by 7 bases and J by 4 bases, with 11 bases left in between. Germline V gives CDR1 MNHNS, CDR2 SASEGT. The DNA for the CDR3 is TGTGCCAGCACCGGAGGTCAGTACAATGAGCAGTTCTTC. Protein product: CASTGGQYNEQFF.

Comments on this clone: The sample contains more than one DNA sequence encoding this CDR3. The chain carries TRBV5-1 and TRBJ2-2; 7 bases fit TRBD1. The trim removed 4 bases at V and 4 bases at J, leaving 4 bases unmatched. Per germline, CDR1 SGHRS and CDR2 YFSETQ. CDR3 size: 14 residues. The CDR3: CASSPDRLTGELFF. The CDR3 nucleotides read TGCGCCAGCAGCCCGGACAGGCTCACCGGGGAGCTGTTTTTT.